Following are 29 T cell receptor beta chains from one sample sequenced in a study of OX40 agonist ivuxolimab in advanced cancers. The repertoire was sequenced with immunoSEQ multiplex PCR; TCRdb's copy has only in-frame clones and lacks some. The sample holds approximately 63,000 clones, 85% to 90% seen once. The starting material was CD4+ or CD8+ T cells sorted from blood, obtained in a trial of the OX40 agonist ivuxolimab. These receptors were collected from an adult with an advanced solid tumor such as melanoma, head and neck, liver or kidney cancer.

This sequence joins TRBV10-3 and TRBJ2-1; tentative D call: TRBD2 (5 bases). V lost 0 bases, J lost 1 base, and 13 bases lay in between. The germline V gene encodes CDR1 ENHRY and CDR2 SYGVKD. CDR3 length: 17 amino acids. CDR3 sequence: CAISESAAAASYNEQFF. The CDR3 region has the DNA TGTGCCATCAGTGAGTCGGCGGCAGCGGCATCCTACAATGAGCAGTTCTTC.

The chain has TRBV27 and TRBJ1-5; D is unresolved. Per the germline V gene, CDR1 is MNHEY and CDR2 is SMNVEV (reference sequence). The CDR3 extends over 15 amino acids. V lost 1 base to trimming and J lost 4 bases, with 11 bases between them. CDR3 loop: CASSLWSRGNQPQHF. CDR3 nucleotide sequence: TGTGCCAGCAGTTTATGGTCCCGCGGAAATCAGCCCCAGCATTTT.

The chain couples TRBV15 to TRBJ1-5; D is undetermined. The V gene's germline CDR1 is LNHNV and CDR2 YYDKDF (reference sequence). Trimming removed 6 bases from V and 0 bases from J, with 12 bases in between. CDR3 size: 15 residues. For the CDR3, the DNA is TGTGCCACCAGTTCTCCTTTCGTTAGCAATCAGCCCCAGCATTTT. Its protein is CATSSPFVSNQPQHF.

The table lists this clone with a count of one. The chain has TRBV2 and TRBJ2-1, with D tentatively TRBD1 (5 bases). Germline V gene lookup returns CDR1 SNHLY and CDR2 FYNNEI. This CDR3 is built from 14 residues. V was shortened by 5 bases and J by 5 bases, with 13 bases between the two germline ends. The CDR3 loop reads CASSWVLTDNEQFF. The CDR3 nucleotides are TGTGCCAGCAGTTGGGTGCTGACAGACAATGAGCAGTTCTTC.

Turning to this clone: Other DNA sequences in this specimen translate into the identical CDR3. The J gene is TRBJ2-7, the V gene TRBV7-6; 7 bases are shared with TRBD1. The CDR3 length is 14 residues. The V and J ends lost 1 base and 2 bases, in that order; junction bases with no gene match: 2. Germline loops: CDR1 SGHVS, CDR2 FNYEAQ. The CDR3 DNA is TGTGCCAGCAGCTTAGGACAGGGTGCCTACGAGCAGTACTTC. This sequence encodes CASSLGQGAYEQYF.

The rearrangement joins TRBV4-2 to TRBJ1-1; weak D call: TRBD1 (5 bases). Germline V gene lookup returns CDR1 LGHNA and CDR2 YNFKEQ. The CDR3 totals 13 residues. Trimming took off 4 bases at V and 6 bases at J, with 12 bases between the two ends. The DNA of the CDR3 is TGTGCCAGCAGCCCGGGACTAGGCGCTGAAGCTTTCTTT. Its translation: CASSPGLGAEAFF.

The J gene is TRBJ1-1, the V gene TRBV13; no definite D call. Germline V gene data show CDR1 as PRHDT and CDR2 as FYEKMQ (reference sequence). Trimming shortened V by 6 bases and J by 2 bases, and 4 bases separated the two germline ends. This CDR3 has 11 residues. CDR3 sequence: CASSFNTEAFF. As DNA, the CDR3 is TGTGCCAGCAGTTTTAACACTGAAGCTTTCTTT.

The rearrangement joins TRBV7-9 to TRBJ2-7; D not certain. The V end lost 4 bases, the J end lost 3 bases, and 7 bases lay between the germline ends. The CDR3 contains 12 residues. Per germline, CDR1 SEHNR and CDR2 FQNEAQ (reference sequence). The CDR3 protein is CASSSRGYEQYF. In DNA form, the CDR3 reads TGTGCCAGCAGCTCCCGCGGCTACGAGCAGTACTTC.

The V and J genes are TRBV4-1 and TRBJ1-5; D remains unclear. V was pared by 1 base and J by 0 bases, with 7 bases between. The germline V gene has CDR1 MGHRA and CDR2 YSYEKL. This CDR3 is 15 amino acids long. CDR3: CASSQGTASNQPQHF. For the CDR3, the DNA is TGCGCCAGCAGCCAAGGGACCGCTAGCAATCAGCCCCAGCATTTT.

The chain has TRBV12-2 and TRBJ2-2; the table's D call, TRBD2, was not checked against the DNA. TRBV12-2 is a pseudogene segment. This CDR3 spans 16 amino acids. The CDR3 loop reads CASRLTGTSGSGELFF. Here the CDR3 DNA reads TGTGCAAGTCGCTTAACCGGGACTAGCGGCTCCGGGGAGCTGTTTTTT.

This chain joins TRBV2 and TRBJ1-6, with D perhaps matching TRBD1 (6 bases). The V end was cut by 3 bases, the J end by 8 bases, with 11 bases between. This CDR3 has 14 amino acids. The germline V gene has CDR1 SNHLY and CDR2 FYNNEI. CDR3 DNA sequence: TGTGCCAGCAGTGAGGGGCAGGGGCATTCACCCCTCCACTTT. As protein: CASSEGQGHSPLHF.

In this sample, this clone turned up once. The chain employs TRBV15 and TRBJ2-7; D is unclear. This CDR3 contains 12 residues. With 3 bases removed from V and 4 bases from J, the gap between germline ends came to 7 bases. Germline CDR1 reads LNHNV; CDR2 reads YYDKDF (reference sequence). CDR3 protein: CATSSPSYEQYF. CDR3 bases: TGTGCCACCAGCAGTCCAAGTTACGAGCAGTACTTC.

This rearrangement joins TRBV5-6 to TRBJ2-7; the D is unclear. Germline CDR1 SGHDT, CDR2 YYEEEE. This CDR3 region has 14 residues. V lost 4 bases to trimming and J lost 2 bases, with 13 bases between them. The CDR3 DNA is TGTGCCAGCAGCCTAAGTCCCAAGCCCTACGAGCAGTACTTC. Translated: CASSLSPKPYEQYF.

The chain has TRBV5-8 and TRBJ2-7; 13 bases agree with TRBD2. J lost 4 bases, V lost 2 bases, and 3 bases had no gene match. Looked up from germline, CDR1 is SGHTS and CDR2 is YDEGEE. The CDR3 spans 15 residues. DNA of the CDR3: TGTGCCAGCAGCTTTCGACTAGCGGGAGGATACGAGCAGTACTTC. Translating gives CASSFRLAGGYEQYF.

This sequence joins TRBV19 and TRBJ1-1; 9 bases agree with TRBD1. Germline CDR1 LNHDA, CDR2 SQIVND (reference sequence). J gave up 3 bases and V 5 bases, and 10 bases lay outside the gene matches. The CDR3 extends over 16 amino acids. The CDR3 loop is CASSPWTGDMHTEAFF. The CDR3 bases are TGTGCCAGTAGTCCTTGGACAGGGGATATGCACACTGAAGCTTTCTTT.

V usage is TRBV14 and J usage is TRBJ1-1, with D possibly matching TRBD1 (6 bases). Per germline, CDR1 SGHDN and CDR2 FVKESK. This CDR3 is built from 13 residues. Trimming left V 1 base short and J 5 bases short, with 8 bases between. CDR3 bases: TGTGCCAGCAGCCAAGGGGGGCGGACTGAAGCTTTCTTT. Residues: CASSQGGRTEAFF. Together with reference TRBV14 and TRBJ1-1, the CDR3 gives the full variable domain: EAGVTQFPSHSVIEKGQTVTLRCDPISGHDNLYWYRRVMGKEIKFLLHFVKESKQDESGMPNNRFLAERTGGTYSTLKVQPAELEDSGVYFCASSQGGRTEAFFGQGTRLTVV.

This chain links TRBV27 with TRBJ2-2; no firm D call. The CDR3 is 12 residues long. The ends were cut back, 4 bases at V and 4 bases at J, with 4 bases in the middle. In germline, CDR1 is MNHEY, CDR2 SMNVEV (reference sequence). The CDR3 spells CASSWGTGELFF. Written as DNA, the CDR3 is TGTGCCAGCAGTTGGGGCACCGGGGAGCTGTTTTTT.

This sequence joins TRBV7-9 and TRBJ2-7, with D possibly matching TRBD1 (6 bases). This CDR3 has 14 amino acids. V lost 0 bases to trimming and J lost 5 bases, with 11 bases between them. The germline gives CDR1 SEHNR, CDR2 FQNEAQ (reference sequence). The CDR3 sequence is CASSLAQGRDEQYF. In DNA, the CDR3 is TGTGCCAGCAGCTTAGCACAGGGAAGGGACGAGCAGTACTTC.

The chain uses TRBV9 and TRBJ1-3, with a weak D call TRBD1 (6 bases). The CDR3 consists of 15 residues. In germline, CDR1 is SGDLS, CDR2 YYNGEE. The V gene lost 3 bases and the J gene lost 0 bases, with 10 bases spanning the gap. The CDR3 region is CASSAGQSSGNTIYF. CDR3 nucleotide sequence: TGTGCCAGCAGCGCTGGACAGAGCTCTGGAAACACCATATATTTT.

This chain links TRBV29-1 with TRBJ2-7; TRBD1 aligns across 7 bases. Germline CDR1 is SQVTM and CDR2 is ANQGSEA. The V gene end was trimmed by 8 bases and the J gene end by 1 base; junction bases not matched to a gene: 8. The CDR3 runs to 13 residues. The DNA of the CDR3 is TGCAGCTTCTCCGGGACAGCGTCCTACGAGCAGTACTTC. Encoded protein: CSFSGTASYEQYF.

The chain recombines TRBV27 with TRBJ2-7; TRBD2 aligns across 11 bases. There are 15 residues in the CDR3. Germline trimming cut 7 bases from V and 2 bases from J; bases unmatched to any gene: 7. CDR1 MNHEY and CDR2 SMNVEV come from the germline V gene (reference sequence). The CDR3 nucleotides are TGTGCCAGCAAATCGGGACTAGCGGTAACCTACGAGCAGTACTTC. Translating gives CASKSGLAVTYEQYF.

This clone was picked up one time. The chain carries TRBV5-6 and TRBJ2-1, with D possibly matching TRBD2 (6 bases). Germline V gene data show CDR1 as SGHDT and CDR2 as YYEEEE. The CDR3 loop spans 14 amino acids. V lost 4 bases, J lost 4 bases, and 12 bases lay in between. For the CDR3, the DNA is TGTGCCAGCAGCACGGGACTCAATTACAATGAGCAGTTCTTC. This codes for CASSTGLNYNEQFF.

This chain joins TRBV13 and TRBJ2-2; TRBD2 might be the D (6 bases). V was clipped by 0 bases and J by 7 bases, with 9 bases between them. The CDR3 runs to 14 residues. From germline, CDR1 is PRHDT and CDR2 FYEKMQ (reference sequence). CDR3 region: CASSLGLAVGELFF. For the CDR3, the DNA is TGTGCCAGCAGCTTAGGACTAGCTGTCGGGGAGCTGTTTTTT.

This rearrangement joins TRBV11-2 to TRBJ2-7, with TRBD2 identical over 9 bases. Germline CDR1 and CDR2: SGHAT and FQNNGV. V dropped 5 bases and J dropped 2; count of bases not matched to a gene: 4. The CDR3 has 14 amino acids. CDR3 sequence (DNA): TGTGCCAGCAGCCGGCTAGCGGGGCCCTACGAGCAGTACTTC. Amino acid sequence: CASSRLAGPYEQYF.

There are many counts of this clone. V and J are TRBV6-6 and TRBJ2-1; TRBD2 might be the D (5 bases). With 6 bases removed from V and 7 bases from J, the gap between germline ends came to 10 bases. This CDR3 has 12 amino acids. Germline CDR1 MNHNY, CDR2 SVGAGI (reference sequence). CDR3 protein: CASSPGNNEQFF. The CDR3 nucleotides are TGTGCCAGCAGCCCCGGGAATAATGAGCAGTTCTTC.

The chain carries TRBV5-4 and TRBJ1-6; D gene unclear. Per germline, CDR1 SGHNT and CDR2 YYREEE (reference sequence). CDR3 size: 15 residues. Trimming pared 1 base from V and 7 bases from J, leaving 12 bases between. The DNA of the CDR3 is TGTGCCAGCAGCTTGAATGGCGCTTCAAATTCACCCCTCCACTTT. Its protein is CASSLNGASNSPLHF.

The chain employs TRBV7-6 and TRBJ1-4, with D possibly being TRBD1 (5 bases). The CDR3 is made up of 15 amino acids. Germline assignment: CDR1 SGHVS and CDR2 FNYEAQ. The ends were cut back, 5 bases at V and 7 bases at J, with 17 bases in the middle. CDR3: CASSTGPPGTEKLFF. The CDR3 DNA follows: TGTGCCAGCAGCACGGGACCGCCGGGGACTGAAAAACTGTTTTTT.

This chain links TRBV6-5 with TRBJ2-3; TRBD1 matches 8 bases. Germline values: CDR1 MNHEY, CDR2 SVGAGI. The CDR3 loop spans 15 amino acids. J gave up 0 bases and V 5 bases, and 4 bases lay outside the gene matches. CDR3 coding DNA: TGTGCCAGCAGTCTACAGGGGGGTAGCACAGATACGCAGTATTTT. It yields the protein CASSLQGGSTDTQYF.

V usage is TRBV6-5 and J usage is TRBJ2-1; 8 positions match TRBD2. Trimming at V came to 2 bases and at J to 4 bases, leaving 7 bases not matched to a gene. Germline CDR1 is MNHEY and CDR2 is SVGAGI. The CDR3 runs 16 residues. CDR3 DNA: TGTGCCAGCAGTTACGAAGCGGGAGATGGGTACAATGAGCAGTTCTTC. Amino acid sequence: CASSYEAGDGYNEQFF.